These T cell receptor beta chains were read from a single sample in a study of cytomegalovirus exposure and HLA in healthy donors. The table came from immunoSEQ multiplex PCR; TCRdb's copy has only in-frame clones and leaves some out. In the table there are approximately 200,000 clones, roughly 77% of which are singletons. Sequenced input: PBMCs. The receptor set was obtained from a woman in her twenties or thirties in good health and CMV-seropositive. The CDR3 runs from the conserved cysteine through the conserved F or W. The order of the fields is V gene, clone size, J gene, D gene, CDR3 length, CDR3 protein, CDR3 DNA. D genes are given only for firm matches. Only some rows state a clone size, as once, few, many or a class for expanded clones.

v_call: TRBV28
clone_size: .
j_call: TRBJ2-5
d_call: TRBD2
cdr3_length: 16
cdr3_aa: CASSDTGTRFQETQYF
cdr3_nt: TGTGCCAGCAGTGATACCGGGACTAGATTCCAAGAGACCCAGTACTTC

v_call: TRBV10-3
clone_size: .
j_call: TRBJ1-1
d_call: TRBD1
cdr3_length: 14
cdr3_aa: CAISEGQGGPEAFF
cdr3_nt: TGTGCCATCAGTGAAGGGCAGGGGGGACCTGAAGCTTTCTTT

v_call: TRBV27
clone_size: .
j_call: TRBJ2-1
d_call: .
cdr3_length: 16
cdr3_aa: CASSLIRGELDNEQFF
cdr3_nt: TGTGCCAGCAGTTTAATTCGCGGGGAATTGGACAATGAGCAGTTCTTC

v_call: TRBV9
clone_size: .
j_call: TRBJ2-1
d_call: TRBD2
cdr3_length: 14
cdr3_aa: CASSGTSGGYEQFF
cdr3_nt: TGTGCCAGCAGCGGAACTAGCGGGGGTTATGAGCAGTTCTTC

v_call: TRBV27
clone_size: few
j_call: TRBJ1-5
d_call: .
cdr3_length: 15
cdr3_aa: CASSLSGSGYQPQHF
cdr3_nt: TGTGCCAGCAGTTTATCGGGGTCAGGGTATCAGCCCCAGCATTTT

v_call: TRBV2
clone_size: .
j_call: TRBJ1-3
d_call: TRBD1
cdr3_length: 16
cdr3_aa: CASSVGTGAGGNTIYF
cdr3_nt: TGTGCCAGCAGTGTGGGGACAGGGGCAGGGGGAAACACCATATATTTT

v_call: TRBV7-9
clone_size: .
j_call: TRBJ2-7
d_call: TRBD2
cdr3_length: 15
cdr3_aa: CASSLEGGRFYEQYF
cdr3_nt: TGTGCCAGCAGCTTAGAGGGCGGGAGGTTTTACGAGCAGTACTTC

v_call: TRBV5-1
clone_size: .
j_call: TRBJ2-7
d_call: .
cdr3_length: 12
cdr3_aa: CASRVDRTEQYF
cdr3_nt: TGCGCCAGCAGGGTCGACAGGACCGAGCAGTACTTC

v_call: TRBV4-1
clone_size: .
j_call: TRBJ2-5
d_call: .
cdr3_length: 14
cdr3_aa: CASSPSAGEETQYF
cdr3_nt: TGCGCCAGCAGCCCCAGTGCCGGGGAAGAGACCCAGTACTTC

v_call: TRBV5-1
clone_size: .
j_call: TRBJ2-1
d_call: .
cdr3_length: 15
cdr3_aa: CASSLWDPRGNEQFF
cdr3_nt: TGCGCCAGCAGTTTGTGGGACCCGCGGGGTAATGAGCAGTTCTTC

v_call: TRBV7-9
clone_size: .
j_call: TRBJ2-1
d_call: .
cdr3_length: 15
cdr3_aa: CASSLSGYSYNEQFF
cdr3_nt: TGTGCCAGCAGCCTAAGCGGGTACTCCTACAATGAGCAGTTCTTC

v_call: TRBV27
clone_size: .
j_call: TRBJ1-4
d_call: .
cdr3_length: 14
cdr3_aa: CASSLAGWNEKLFF
cdr3_nt: TGTGCCAGCAGTTTGGCAGGGTGGAATGAAAAACTGTTTTTT

v_call: TRBV28
clone_size: few
j_call: TRBJ2-7
d_call: .
cdr3_length: 15
cdr3_aa: CASRPPGTGTYEQYF
cdr3_nt: TGTGCCAGCAGACCTCCCGGGACTGGTACCTACGAGCAGTACTTC

v_call: TRBV11-2
clone_size: .
j_call: TRBJ2-1
d_call: TRBD1
cdr3_length: 16
cdr3_aa: CASSQGAKLDNHEQFF
cdr3_nt: TGTGCCAGCAGCCAGGGGGCAAAACTAGACAATCATGAGCAGTTCTTC

v_call: TRBV27
clone_size: few
j_call: TRBJ2-7
d_call: .
cdr3_length: 13
cdr3_aa: CASSLNMGNEQYF
cdr3_nt: TGTGCCAGCAGTCTAAACATGGGCAACGAGCAGTACTTC

v_call: TRBV27
clone_size: .
j_call: TRBJ2-7
d_call: TRBD1
cdr3_length: 15
cdr3_aa: CASSLSMAGGREQYF
cdr3_nt: TGTGCCAGCAGTTTATCGATGGCAGGGGGCAGAGAGCAGTACTTC

v_call: TRBV27
clone_size: .
j_call: TRBJ1-2
d_call: TRBD1
cdr3_length: 12
cdr3_aa: CASRDRAWGYTF
cdr3_nt: TGTGCCAGTAGGGACAGGGCGTGGGGCTACACCTTC

v_call: TRBV19
clone_size: .
j_call: TRBJ1-2
d_call: .
cdr3_length: 14
cdr3_aa: CASSPTDKLYGYTF
cdr3_nt: TGTGCCAGTAGTCCCACCGACAAACTCTATGGCTACACCTTC

v_call: TRBV5-3
clone_size: .
j_call: TRBJ1-1
d_call: .
cdr3_length: 14
cdr3_aa: CARSYRTENTEAFF
cdr3_nt: TGTGCCAGAAGCTACCGTACAGAGAACACTGAAGCTTTCTTT

v_call: TRBV4-1
clone_size: .
j_call: TRBJ1-2
d_call: .
cdr3_length: 15
cdr3_aa: CASSQPREGSKGYTF
cdr3_nt: TGCGCCAGCAGCCAACCGCGGGAGGGATCTAAGGGCTACACCTTC

v_call: TRBV19
clone_size: .
j_call: TRBJ1-5
d_call: .
cdr3_length: 15
cdr3_aa: CASSLLDSSNQPQHF
cdr3_nt: TGTGCCAGTAGTCTTTTGGACAGTAGCAATCAGCCCCAGCATTTT

v_call: TRBV27
clone_size: .
j_call: TRBJ2-7
d_call: .
cdr3_length: 14
cdr3_aa: CASAISYSSYEQYF
cdr3_nt: TGTGCCAGTGCCATAAGTTACAGCTCCTACGAGCAGTACTTC

v_call: TRBV7-9
clone_size: .
j_call: TRBJ2-1
d_call: .
cdr3_length: 12
cdr3_aa: CATSGLPNEQFF
cdr3_nt: TGTGCCACCTCTGGCTTACCCAATGAGCAGTTCTTC

v_call: TRBV6-5
clone_size: .
j_call: TRBJ2-7
d_call: TRBD1
cdr3_length: 13
cdr3_aa: CASKGTVSREQYF
cdr3_nt: TGTGCCAGCAAAGGGACAGTCTCTCGCGAGCAGTACTTC

v_call: TRBV5-1
clone_size: .
j_call: TRBJ2-2
d_call: .
cdr3_length: 16
cdr3_aa: CASSGGWGDSTGELFF
cdr3_nt: TGCGCCAGCAGCGGAGGCTGGGGGGACTCCACCGGGGAGCTGTTTTTT

v_call: TRBV7-9
clone_size: .
j_call: TRBJ2-7
d_call: .
cdr3_length: 16
cdr3_aa: CASSRRPGQGSYEQYF
cdr3_nt: TGTGCCAGCAGCCGCCGTCCGGGACAAGGGTCCTACGAGCAGTACTTC

v_call: TRBV5-1
clone_size: once
j_call: TRBJ2-5
d_call: TRBD2
cdr3_length: 14
cdr3_aa: CASSLASGKETQYF
cdr3_nt: TGCGCCAGCAGCTTGGCTAGCGGGAAAGAGACCCAGTACTTC

v_call: TRBV29-1
clone_size: .
j_call: TRBJ2-5
d_call: .
cdr3_length: 11
cdr3_aa: CSVVEVETQYF
cdr3_nt: TGCAGCGTTGTGGAGGTAGAGACCCAGTACTTC

v_call: TRBV27
clone_size: once
j_call: TRBJ2-1
d_call: TRBD2
cdr3_length: 20
cdr3_aa: CASSPGTSGSGGGSYNEQFF
cdr3_nt: TGTGCCAGCAGTCCTGGGACTAGCGGGAGCGGGGGGGGCTCCTACAATGAGCAGTTCTTC

v_call: TRBV27
clone_size: few
j_call: TRBJ2-1
d_call: TRBD2
cdr3_length: 15
cdr3_aa: CASSMGLAGVVEQFF
cdr3_nt: TGTGCCAGCAGTATGGGACTAGCGGGAGTTGTTGAGCAGTTCTTC

v_call: TRBV7-9
clone_size: few
j_call: TRBJ2-1
d_call: TRBD2
cdr3_length: 17
cdr3_aa: CASSLIGLAGPHNEQFF
cdr3_nt: TGTGCCAGCAGCTTAATAGGACTAGCGGGCCCCCACAATGAGCAGTTCTTC

v_call: TRBV29-1
clone_size: .
j_call: TRBJ2-2
d_call: .
cdr3_length: 13
cdr3_aa: CSVEGGGTGELFF
cdr3_nt: TGCAGCGTTGAGGGGGGAGGCACCGGGGAGCTGTTTTTT

v_call: TRBV2
clone_size: .
j_call: TRBJ1-1
d_call: .
cdr3_length: 14
cdr3_aa: CASLGGSPNTEAFF
cdr3_nt: TGTGCCAGCTTGGGGGGGTCCCCAAACACTGAAGCTTTCTTT

v_call: TRBV28
clone_size: .
j_call: TRBJ2-7
d_call: .
cdr3_length: 14
cdr3_aa: CASSMGPPMVEQYF
cdr3_nt: TGTGCCAGCAGTATGGGGCCCCCGATGGTAGAGCAGTACTTC

v_call: TRBV5-4
clone_size: .
j_call: TRBJ2-7
d_call: .
cdr3_length: 11
cdr3_aa: CASSFGGEQYF
cdr3_nt: TGTGCCAGCAGCTTTGGGGGCGAGCAGTACTTC

v_call: TRBV18
clone_size: few
j_call: TRBJ2-5
d_call: .
cdr3_length: 17
cdr3_aa: CASSPSASSSKGETQYF
cdr3_nt: TGTGCCAGCTCACCAAGCGCTAGCAGTTCTAAAGGGGAGACCCAGTACTTC

v_call: TRBV7-9
clone_size: .
j_call: TRBJ1-6
d_call: .
cdr3_length: 12
cdr3_aa: CASSLAASPLHF
cdr3_nt: TGTGCCAGCAGCTTAGCGGCCTCACCCCTCCACTTT

v_call: TRBV5-4
clone_size: .
j_call: TRBJ1-2
d_call: TRBD1
cdr3_length: 17
cdr3_aa: CASSLGGKGAFDYGYTF
cdr3_nt: TGTGCCAGCAGCTTGGGTGGGAAGGGGGCTTTCGACTATGGCTACACCTTC

v_call: TRBV7-8
clone_size: .
j_call: TRBJ1-1
d_call: TRBD1
cdr3_length: 13
cdr3_aa: CASRQGGNTEAFF
cdr3_nt: TGTGCCAGCCGACAGGGGGGGAACACTGAAGCTTTCTTT

v_call: TRBV5-1
clone_size: .
j_call: TRBJ2-7
d_call: TRBD1
cdr3_length: 17
cdr3_aa: CASSLRDWTGVTYEQYF
cdr3_nt: TGCGCCAGCAGCTTGCGTGACTGGACAGGGGTAACCTACGAGCAGTACTTC

v_call: TRBV19
clone_size: few
j_call: TRBJ1-1
d_call: .
cdr3_length: 13
cdr3_aa: CASAKRMNTEAFF
cdr3_nt: TGTGCCAGTGCTAAGCGCATGAACACTGAAGCTTTCTTT

v_call: TRBV7-9
clone_size: .
j_call: TRBJ2-5
d_call: .
cdr3_length: 16
cdr3_aa: CASSLPAGSRGETQYF
cdr3_nt: TGTGCCAGCAGCCTCCCGGCGGGGAGCCGGGGGGAGACCCAGTACTTC

v_call: TRBV6-6
clone_size: few
j_call: TRBJ2-2
d_call: .
cdr3_length: 13
cdr3_aa: CASSYSESGELFF
cdr3_nt: TGTGCCAGCAGTTACTCGGAGTCCGGGGAGCTGTTTTTT

v_call: TRBV27
clone_size: .
j_call: TRBJ2-2
d_call: TRBD1
cdr3_length: 13
cdr3_aa: CASSNRGAGELFF
cdr3_nt: TGTGCCAGCAGCAACAGGGGGGCCGGGGAGCTGTTTTTT

v_call: TRBV5-6
clone_size: .
j_call: TRBJ2-3
d_call: .
cdr3_length: 16
cdr3_aa: CASSSYRVMITDTQYF
cdr3_nt: TGTGCCAGCAGCTCCTACAGGGTAATGATCACAGATACGCAGTATTTT

v_call: TRBV2
clone_size: once
j_call: TRBJ2-7
d_call: TRBD2
cdr3_length: 15
cdr3_aa: CASSALAGGPYEQYF
cdr3_nt: TGTGCCAGCAGCGCTCTAGCGGGAGGCCCCTACGAGCAGTACTTC

v_call: TRBV28
clone_size: .
j_call: TRBJ2-3
d_call: TRBD1
cdr3_length: 16
cdr3_aa: CASNLSQGETTDTQYF
cdr3_nt: TGTGCCAGCAATTTATCACAGGGGGAGACGACAGATACGCAGTATTTT

v_call: TRBV6-1
clone_size: few
j_call: TRBJ1-5
d_call: TRBD1
cdr3_length: 15
cdr3_aa: CASSEWGQGNQPQHF
cdr3_nt: TGTGCCAGCAGTGAATGGGGACAGGGAAATCAGCCCCAGCATTTT

v_call: TRBV2
clone_size: .
j_call: TRBJ2-3
d_call: TRBD2
cdr3_length: 13
cdr3_aa: CASSVTSGVTQYF
cdr3_nt: TGTGCCAGCAGTGTGACTAGCGGGGTTACGCAGTATTTT

v_call: TRBV6-1
clone_size: .
j_call: TRBJ1-2
d_call: TRBD1
cdr3_length: 14
cdr3_aa: CASSETTGGFGYTF
cdr3_nt: TGTGCCAGCAGTGAGACGACAGGGGGCTTTGGCTACACCTTC

v_call: TRBV10-2
clone_size: few
j_call: TRBJ2-1
d_call: TRBD2
cdr3_length: 14
cdr3_aa: CASSDPSGSHEQFF
cdr3_nt: TGCGCCAGCAGTGATCCTAGCGGGAGCCATGAGCAGTTCTTC

v_call: TRBV7-9
clone_size: few
j_call: TRBJ2-3
d_call: TRBD2
cdr3_length: 15
cdr3_aa: CASSTQRTSGDTQYF
cdr3_nt: TGTGCCAGCAGCACCCAAAGGACTAGCGGAGATACGCAGTATTTT

v_call: TRBV5-1
clone_size: .
j_call: TRBJ2-1
d_call: .
cdr3_length: 11
cdr3_aa: CASSLSVEQFF
cdr3_nt: TGCGCCAGCAGCTTATCGGTTGAGCAGTTCTTC

v_call: TRBV20-1
clone_size: few
j_call: TRBJ2-7
d_call: TRBD2
cdr3_length: 11
cdr3_aa: CSGGRALEQYF
cdr3_nt: TGCAGCGGGGGGAGGGCGCTCGAGCAGTACTTC

v_call: TRBV7-9
clone_size: .
j_call: TRBJ2-5
d_call: .
cdr3_length: 13
cdr3_aa: CASSLRQEETQYF
cdr3_nt: TGTGCCAGCAGCTTACGACAGGAAGAGACCCAGTACTTC

v_call: TRBV19
clone_size: .
j_call: TRBJ2-3
d_call: .
cdr3_length: 16
cdr3_aa: CASSIAVAAGGDTQYF
cdr3_nt: TGTGCCAGTAGTATAGCGGTTGCGGCGGGCGGAGATACGCAGTATTTT

v_call: TRBV6-1
clone_size: few
j_call: TRBJ1-1
d_call: .
cdr3_length: 11
cdr3_aa: CASGLNTEAFF
cdr3_nt: TGTGCCTCGGGGTTGAACACTGAAGCTTTCTTT

v_call: TRBV27
clone_size: .
j_call: TRBJ2-7
d_call: TRBD2
cdr3_length: 15
cdr3_aa: CASSLLGTSSYEQYF
cdr3_nt: TGTGCCAGCAGTTTATTGGGGACTAGCTCCTACGAGCAGTACTTC

v_call: TRBV27
clone_size: .
j_call: TRBJ2-1
d_call: TRBD2
cdr3_length: 14
cdr3_aa: CATGELAAYNEQFF
cdr3_nt: TGTGCCACCGGGGAACTAGCGGCCTACAATGAGCAGTTCTTC

v_call: TRBV9
clone_size: few
j_call: TRBJ1-3
d_call: .
cdr3_length: 14
cdr3_aa: CASSVATTGNTIYF
cdr3_nt: TGTGCCAGCAGCGTAGCGACAACCGGAAACACCATATATTTT